Each of the 32 T cell receptor beta chains below was sequenced from the same sample in a study of immune cell composition in non-small cell lung cancer. Normal lung was sampled as far from the tumour as possible, at least 3 cm. Libraries were prepared by immunoSEQ multiplex PCR; TCRdb keeps only in-frame clonotypes and omits some of them. The data show about 8,700 clones, about two thirds seen once. The sequenced material came from non-adjacent lung tissue. These TCRs come from a human donor with non-small cell lung cancer.

The chain carries TRBV18 and TRBJ1-1; D might be TRBD1 (5 bases). The CDR3 is 16 residues long. Germline-derived CDR1 and CDR2 are KGHSH and LQKENI. Trimming took off 4 bases at V and 1 base at J, with 16 bases between the two ends. The CDR3 loop reads CASSLPPRTTNTEAFF. The CDR3 nucleotides read TGTGCCAGCTCACTACCGCCCCGGACAACGAACACTGAAGCTTTCTTT.

V is TRBV4-3 and J is TRBJ2-3, with 8 positions matching TRBD2. The V segment lost 4 bases and the J segment 4 bases; nucleotides outside the gene matches: 7. Germline assignment: CDR1 LGHNA and CDR2 YSLEER. The CDR3 contains 15 residues. DNA of the CDR3: TGCGCCAGCAGCCGGGGTAGCGGGGACTCAGATACGCAGTATTTT. Protein product: CASSRGSGDSDTQYF.

The rearrangement uses TRBV18 and TRBJ2-7; 11 bases fit TRBD2. Germline V gene lookup returns CDR1 KGHSH and CDR2 LQKENI. Trimming removed 1 base from V and 5 bases from J; junction bases left unmatched: 7. This CDR3 region has 16 residues. This CDR3 is CASSPLAGGTLDEQYF. The CDR3, as DNA: TGTGCCAGCTCACCACTAGCGGGGGGGACACTCGACGAGCAGTACTTC.

The V gene is TRBV5-1, the J gene TRBJ1-4, with D tentatively TRBD1 (5 bases). The germline gives CDR1 SGHRS, CDR2 YFSETQ. Trimming stripped 0 bases from V and 3 bases from J, with 9 bases between. The CDR3 is 15 amino acids. The CDR3 protein is CASSLAGPANEKLFF. DNA for the CDR3: TGCGCCAGCAGCTTGGCAGGGCCTGCTAATGAAAAACTGTTTTTT.

V usage is TRBV5-3 and J usage is TRBJ1-1; perhaps TRBD1 as D (6 bases). TRBV5-3 is an open reading frame whose function is uncertain. The CDR3 sequence is 12 residues long. V lost 4 bases and J lost 7, with 11 bases in between. As DNA, the CDR3 is TGTGCCAGAAGCCTGTTGGACAGTGAAGCTTTCTTT. Its translation: CARSLLDSEAFF.

This clone was observed a single time. The rearrangement links TRBV6-5 to TRBJ1-1, with a tentative D call TRBD1 (6 bases). In germline, CDR1 is MNHEY, CDR2 SVGAGI. V lost 5 bases, J lost 4 bases, and 17 bases lay in between. The CDR3 extends over 15 amino acids. CDR3 DNA: TGTGCCAGCAGTCCCGATTGGGGGGGCGGCACTGAAGCTTTCTTT. Encoded protein: CASSPDWGGGTEAFF.

The chain is built from TRBV5-1 and TRBJ2-7; 9 positions agree with TRBD2. This CDR3 region has 17 residues. The V segment lost 0 bases and the J segment 0 bases; nucleotides outside the gene matches: 7. Germline values: CDR1 SGHRS, CDR2 YFSETQ. This CDR3 reads CASSLAIAGVPSYEQYF. As DNA, the CDR3 is TGCGCCAGCAGCTTGGCCATAGCGGGGGTTCCCTCCTACGAGCAGTACTTC.

The table lists this clone with a few counts. This chain uses TRBV9 with TRBJ2-2; D gene unclear. The CDR3 is made up of 14 amino acids. V gave up 0 bases and J gave up 4 bases, with 7 bases separating them. Germline V gene data show CDR1 as SGDLS and CDR2 as YYNGEE. As DNA, the CDR3 is TGTGCCAGCAGCGTAGGCCTAGGCACCGGGGAGCTGTTTTTT. Protein sequence: CASSVGLGTGELFF.

This clone was seen once. The rearrangement uses TRBV5-6 and TRBJ2-7, with TRBD2 as a possible D gene (6 bases). The V gene lost 3 bases and the J gene lost 11 bases, with 15 bases spanning the gap. The CDR3 runs 12 residues. Germline assignment: CDR1 SGHDT and CDR2 YYEEEE. The CDR3, as DNA: TGTGCCAGCAGCTGGGGGGACGGGGAAGAGTACTTC. This sequence encodes CASSWGDGEEYF.

The genes are TRBV6-6 and TRBJ2-7, with 8 bases aligning to TRBD1. CDR1 and CDR2 (germline): MNHNY, SVGAGI (reference sequence). The CDR3 totals 14 residues. V gave up 1 base and J gave up 5 bases; unmatched junction bases: 4. The CDR3 DNA is TGTGCCAGCAGTTACTTGGACAGGGCCCACGAGCAGTACTTC. Its protein is CASSYLDRAHEQYF.

This chain links TRBV7-6 with TRBJ2-7; the match to TRBD2 covers 8 bases. The CDR3 is 13 residues long. V was clipped by 5 bases and J by 7 bases; unmatched bases: 7. Germline assignment: CDR1 SGHVS and CDR2 FNYEAQ. CDR3 sequence: CASSRREREEQYF. The CDR3 nucleotides are TGTGCCAGCAGCCGAAGGGAGCGGGAGGAGCAGTACTTC.

The chain carries TRBV7-8 and TRBJ2-7; D might be TRBD1 (5 bases). The CDR3 length is 14 residues. In germline, CDR1 is SGHVS, CDR2 FQNEAQ. The V end lost 7 bases, the J end lost 2 bases, and 15 bases lay between the germline ends. For the CDR3, the DNA is TGTGCCAGCACCAGGACAATCCAGCCCTACGAGCAGTACTTC. Its translation: CASTRTIQPYEQYF.

This rearrangement joins TRBV5-6 to TRBJ1-2; D is ambiguous. This CDR3 has 12 residues. Germline V gives CDR1 SGHDT, CDR2 YYEEEE. V was clipped by 1 base and J by 8 bases, with 9 bases between them. In DNA form, the CDR3 reads TGTGCCAGCAGCTTGAATCGCGGGGGCTACACCTTC. It translates to CASSLNRGGYTF.

This clone was seen only a few times. The chain is built from TRBV18 and TRBJ2-3; 8 bases are shared with TRBD2. The CDR3 totals 16 residues. Trimming at V came to 0 bases and at J to 4 bases, leaving 6 bases not matched to a gene. The germline gives CDR1 KGHSH, CDR2 LQKENI. CDR3 in amino acids: CASSPPSGVIADTQYF. CDR3 nucleotides: TGTGCCAGCTCACCACCTAGCGGGGTTATCGCAGATACGCAGTATTTT.

This clone has more than one count but fewer than ten. The J gene is TRBJ2-4, the V gene TRBV9, with TRBD2 matching over 8 bases. The germline V gene encodes CDR1 SGDLS and CDR2 YYNGEE. After removal of 4 bases from V and 6 bases from J, the junction contained 9 bases not matched to a gene. The CDR3 totals 15 residues. This chain's CDR3 is CASSPRAGEGNIQYF. In DNA form, the CDR3 reads TGTGCCAGCAGCCCCCGAGCGGGGGAGGGAAACATTCAGTACTTC.

This sequence joins TRBV7-9 and TRBJ2-4; 9 bases agree with TRBD1. Germline V gives CDR1 SEHNR, CDR2 FQNEAQ (reference sequence). This CDR3 has 16 residues. V shed 5 bases, J shed 3 bases, and the junction held 8 bases outside the gene matches. Here the CDR3 DNA reads TGTGCCAGCAGCCCCTTGACAGGGGGTGGCAAAAACATTCAGTACTTC. Translation: CASSPLTGGGKNIQYF.

This clone was seen a few times. Germline is not matched at one junction end, which may reflect a read error. The V call is TRBV5-4, the J call TRBJ2-7; 12 bases match TRBD2. This CDR3 contains 17 residues. Germline values: CDR1 SGHNT, CDR2 YYREEE (reference sequence). The CDR3 protein is CASSPTTSGGSRYEQYF. The CDR3 bases are TGCGCCAGCAGCCCGACCACTAGCGGGGGGTCCCGCTACGAGCAGTACTTC.

The rearrangement uses TRBV5-1 and TRBJ1-4, with D hard to call. CDR1 SGHRS and CDR2 YFSETQ come from the germline V gene. V was cut by 0 bases and J by 4 bases, with 7 bases left in between. The CDR3 covers 14 residues. In DNA form, the CDR3 reads TGCGCCAGCAGCTTGGCCCCGGGTAATGAAAAACTGTTTTTT. Its translation: CASSLAPGNEKLFF.

The chain links TRBV6-5 to TRBJ2-3; 7 bases are shared with TRBD2. The germline V gene has CDR1 MNHEY and CDR2 SVGAGI. The CDR3 has 15 residues. Germline trimming cut 7 bases from V and 1 base from J; bases unmatched to any gene: 8. In nucleotides, the CDR3 is TGTGCCAGCACGATAAGCGGGGAGGGCACAGATACGCAGTATTTT. The encoded protein is CASTISGEGTDTQYF.

V and J are TRBV11-2 and TRBJ2-7, with TRBD2 matching over 7 bases. The V segment lost 3 bases and the J segment 6 bases; nucleotides outside the gene matches: 5. Germline V lookup: CDR1 SGHAT, CDR2 FQNNGV. The CDR3 is 13 residues long. The DNA for the CDR3 is TGTGCCAGCAGCTTTACTAGCGACGGCGAGCAGTACTTC. This gives the protein CASSFTSDGEQYF. The full variable domain, rest sourced from reference TRBV11-2 and TRBJ2-7, is EAGVAQSPRYKIIEKRQSVAFWCNPISGHATLYWYQQILGQGPKLLIQFQNNGVVDDSQLPKDRFSAERLKGVDSTLKIQPAKLEDSAVYLCASSFTSDGEQYFGPGTRLTVT.

V is TRBV27 and J is TRBJ2-1; TRBD2 might be the D (6 bases). The ends were cut back, 7 bases at V and 4 bases at J, with 8 bases in the middle. CDR1 is MNHEY and CDR2 is SMNVEV in the germline V gene (reference sequence). This CDR3 spans 12 amino acids. The CDR3: CASMEGYNEQFF. The CDR3 nucleotides are TGTGCCAGCATGGAGGGTTACAATGAGCAGTTCTTC.

The chain couples TRBV7-9 to TRBJ1-5; 10 bases line up with TRBD1. The CDR3 has 16 amino acids. V trimming: 1 base; J trimming: 5 bases; junction bases outside the gene matches: 5. Germline V CDR1 and CDR2: SEHNR, FQNEAQ (reference sequence). CDR3 nucleotides: TGTGCCAGCAGCTTAGTACGGGGACAGGGGTATCAGCCCCAGCATTTT. This gives the protein CASSLVRGQGYQPQHF.

The chain joins TRBV28 to TRBJ2-7; 9 bases align to TRBD1. The CDR3 extends over 15 amino acids. Losses at the gene ends were 6 bases for V and 7 bases for J; bases not matched to a gene: 13. CDR1 MDHEN and CDR2 SYDVKM come from the germline V gene. CDR3 amino acids: CASSPTGTGSGEQYF. The DNA of the CDR3 is TGTGCCAGCAGCCCGACCGGGACAGGGTCTGGGGAGCAGTACTTC.

By proportion, this clone is medium-sized. The rearrangement joins TRBV4-1 to TRBJ2-5; 7 bases agree with TRBD1. The CDR3 is made up of 14 amino acids. J gave up 4 bases and V 4 bases, and 6 bases lay outside the gene matches. Germline V gives CDR1 MGHRA, CDR2 YSYEKL. The CDR3 region has the DNA TGCGCCAGCAGCCCTACGGACAGGCCAGAGACCCAGTACTTC. Protein sequence: CASSPTDRPETQYF.

The chain recombines TRBV7-8 with TRBJ1-2, with 7 bases fitting TRBD1. Germline CDR1 reads SGHVS; CDR2 reads FQNEAQ. After removal of 1 base from V and 4 bases from J, the junction contained 9 bases not matched to a gene. The CDR3 has 16 residues. CDR3: CASSLGGQWTGYGYTF. The CDR3 bases are TGTGCCAGCAGCTTAGGGGGGCAGTGGACAGGCTATGGCTACACCTTC.

The chain links TRBV27 to TRBJ1-5, with D perhaps matching TRBD1 (5 bases). CDR1 is MNHEY and CDR2 is SMNVEV in the germline V gene (reference sequence). CDR3 length: 15 amino acids. V lost 5 bases to trimming and J lost 0 bases, with 11 bases between them. CDR3 residues: CASSPDRASNQPQHF. CDR3 DNA: TGTGCCAGCAGTCCTGACAGAGCTAGCAATCAGCCCCAGCATTTT.

The rearrangement uses TRBV7-6 and TRBJ1-2; D may be TRBD1 (5 bases). The CDR3 is 13 amino acids. V lost 3 bases and J lost 6, with 11 bases in between. The germline V gene has CDR1 SGHVS and CDR2 FNYEAQ. In DNA form, the CDR3 reads TGTGCCAGCAGCTTTCGGGCAGGGAATGGCTACACCTTC. The encoded protein is CASSFRAGNGYTF.

Only a few counts were recorded for this clone. The gene calls are TRBV9 and TRBJ2-5; 14 bases map to TRBD2. Germline CDR1 reads SGDLS; CDR2 reads YYNGEE. The junction had 5 bases not matched to a gene; V was cut back by 0 bases and J by 1 base. This CDR3 is 18 amino acids long. The CDR3 DNA is TGTGCCAGCAGCGTAGCTCGGGGGACTAGCGGGGGCCAAGAGACCCAGTACTTC. Protein: CASSVARGTSGGQETQYF.

The rearrangement uses TRBV6-1 and TRBJ2-6, with D maybe TRBD1 (5 bases). Germline V CDR1 and CDR2: MNHNS, SASEGT. The V and J ends lost 4 bases and 2 bases respectively, with 9 bases between them. The CDR3 is 15 amino acids. The CDR3 protein is CASSGKTAGANVLTF. The CDR3 DNA sequence: TGTGCCAGCAGTGGCAAGACAGCTGGGGCCAACGTCCTGACTTTC.

The chain employs TRBV6-1 and TRBJ1-6, with D possibly TRBD1 on 6 matching bases. This CDR3 is built from 15 residues. The germline V gene encodes CDR1 MNHNS and CDR2 SASEGT. Trimming removed 8 bases from V and 7 bases from J, with 18 bases in between. For the CDR3, the DNA is TGTGCCAGCGCCGTCGGGGGGCAGAAAAATTCACCCCTCCACTTT. Translation gives CASAVGGQKNSPLHF.

The chain carries TRBV5-1 and TRBJ1-1, with a weak D call TRBD1 (6 bases). V was shortened by 4 bases and J by 3 bases, with 16 bases between the two germline ends. Germline CDR1 is SGHRS and CDR2 is YFSETQ. The CDR3 totals 15 residues. The CDR3 spells CASSTTSRGHTEAFF. CDR3 sequence (DNA): TGCGCCAGCAGCACCACCTCCAGGGGCCACACTGAAGCTTTCTTT.

The chain has TRBV6-5 and TRBJ2-3; the match to TRBD2 covers 8 bases. This CDR3 contains 14 residues. Germline V gene sequence: CDR1 MNHEY, CDR2 SVGAGI. Trimming at V came to 2 bases and at J to 2 bases, leaving 0 bases not matched to a gene. The CDR3 nucleotides are TGTGCCAGCAGTTACGGACTAGCCACAGATACGCAGTATTTT. It encodes CASSYGLATDTQYF.